One sample yielded the 5 T cell receptor beta chains listed below, sequenced in a study of blood T cell repertoires in COVID-19. Only in-frame clones appear in the TCRdb table, and some are missing; sequencing was by immunoSEQ multiplex PCR. The table includes tens of thousands of clones, more than 70% detected once. Sequencing was carried out using peripheral blood. These receptors originate from a man older than 75 with acute or convalescent COVID-19.

CDR3 bases: TGTGCCAGCAGCCTACCACCAGACCGGGGGATAAATTCACCCCTCCACTTT. Its protein is CASSLPPDRGINSPLHF. The V gene is TRBV7-9, the J gene TRBJ1-6, with a tentative D call TRBD1 (5 bases). Germline values: CDR1 SEHNR, CDR2 FQNEAQ (reference sequence). Trimming shortened V by 5 bases and J by 7 bases, and 21 bases separated the two germline ends. The CDR3 spans 17 residues.

The rearrangement uses TRBV5-4 and TRBJ1-6; TRBD1 is a possible D gene (6 bases). This CDR3 has 14 residues. The ends were cut back, 1 base at V and 11 bases at J, with 13 bases in the middle. CDR1 is SGHNT, CDR2 YYREEE, per germline (reference sequence). The DNA for the CDR3 is TGTGCCAGCAGCTTGCACAGGGCCGAGGCACCCCTCCACTTT. This gives the protein CASSLHRAEAPLHF.

The V and J genes are TRBV7-2 and TRBJ2-5; 10 bases match TRBD1. The germline V gene has CDR1 SGHTA and CDR2 FQGNSA. Trimming cost V 2 bases and J 4 bases; bases outside gene matches: 4. This CDR3 spans 15 amino acids. The CDR3 DNA follows: TGTGCCAGCAGCTTACTGGGACAGGGGATAGAGACCCAGTACTTC. Translation: CASSLLGQGIETQYF.

The count of this clone is one. The chain couples TRBV9 to TRBJ2-5; 11 bases agree with TRBD2. The CDR3 contains 15 residues. CDR1 is SGDLS, CDR2 YYNGEE, per germline. The ends lost 0 bases at V and 5 bases at J; junction bases unmatched: 3. The DNA for the CDR3 is TGTGCCAGCAGCGTAGTGGCTAGCGGGAGGGAGACCCAGTACTTC. Its protein product is CASSVVASGRETQYF.

The chain combines TRBV7-2 with TRBJ2-4; TRBD2 matches at 16 bases. The CDR3 is 16 residues long. In germline, CDR1 is SGHTA, CDR2 FQGNSA. The junction had 6 bases not matched to a gene; V was cut back by 5 bases and J by 8 bases. CDR3 protein: CASSLGLAGGRDIQYF. The CDR3 bases are TGTGCCAGCAGCCTGGGACTAGCGGGAGGGCGGGACATTCAGTACTTC.